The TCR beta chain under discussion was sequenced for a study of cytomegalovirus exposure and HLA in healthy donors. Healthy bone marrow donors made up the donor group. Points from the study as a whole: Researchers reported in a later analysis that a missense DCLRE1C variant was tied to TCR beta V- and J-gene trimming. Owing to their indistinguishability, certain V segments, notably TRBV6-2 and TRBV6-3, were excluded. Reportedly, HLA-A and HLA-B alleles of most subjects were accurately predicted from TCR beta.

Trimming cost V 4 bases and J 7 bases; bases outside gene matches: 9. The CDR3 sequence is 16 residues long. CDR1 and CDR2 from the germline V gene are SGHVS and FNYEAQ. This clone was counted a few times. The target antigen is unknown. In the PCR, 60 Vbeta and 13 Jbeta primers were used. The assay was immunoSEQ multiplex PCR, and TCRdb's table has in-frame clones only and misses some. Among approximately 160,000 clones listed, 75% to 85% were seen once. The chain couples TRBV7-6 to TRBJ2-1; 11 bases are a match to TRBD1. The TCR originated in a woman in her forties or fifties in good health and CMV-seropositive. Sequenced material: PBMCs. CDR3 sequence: CASSSTGQGALNEQFF. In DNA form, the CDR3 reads TGTGCCAGCAGCTCAACCGGACAGGGGGCCCTAAATGAGCAGTTCTTC.